This T cell receptor beta chain was identified in a study of PD-1 blockade in classical Hodgkin lymphoma. At the level of the study: Nivolumab dosed at 3 mg/kg went to patients intravenously every 2 weeks.

There was relapse after autologous stem cell transplantation in every patient, and there was variation in brentuximab vedotin exposure. General observations from the study: In CD4+ cells, TCR diversity went up significantly by C4D1, but in CD8+ cells it did not. Patients who responded completely had about the same baseline diversity as newly diagnosed patients.

The method was immunoSEQ multiplex PCR; TCRdb's version includes in-frame clones alone and lacks a portion of them. The data show about 17,000 clones, around 72% seen once. This clone came up once. Its antigen is unknown. Germline V gives CDR1 LNHNV, CDR2 YYDKDF (reference sequence). Trimming left V 3 bases short and J 6 bases short, with 15 bases between. The CDR3 has 14 residues. The material sequenced was peripheral blood mononuclear cells (PBMCs), taken at baseline. This chain uses TRBV15 with TRBJ2-7; D ambiguous. The receptor's source is a human donor with classical Hodgkin lymphoma. CDR3 DNA: TGTGCCACCAGCAGTGGGGTGGCCCCCAGCGAGCAGTACTTC. It encodes CATSSGVAPSEQYF.